These 8 T cell receptor beta chains were sequenced from one sample in a study of blood T cell repertoires in COVID-19. Generated by immunoSEQ multiplex PCR, the TCRdb table keeps only in-frame clones and is missing some. The sample has 250,000 to 300,000 clones; around 90% are singletons. Sequenced: peripheral blood. The receptors shown here come from a woman aged 40 to 50 who had recovered from COVID-19.

V is TRBV10-2 and J is TRBJ2-1; D unresolved. Germline CDR1 reads WSHSY; CDR2 reads SAAADI. V was clipped by 7 bases and J by 4 bases, with 11 bases between them. There are 13 residues in the CDR3. The CDR3 here is CASTDYWYNEQFF. In DNA form, the CDR3 reads TGCGCCAGCACTGATTACTGGTACAATGAGCAGTTCTTC.

The sample holds one count of this clone. The V call is TRBV14, the J call TRBJ2-2; D remains unclear. Trimming removed 4 bases at V and 0 bases at J, with 12 bases between. This CDR3 spans 16 amino acids. CDR1 SGHDN and CDR2 FVKESK come from the germline V gene. DNA of the CDR3: TGTGCCAGCAGCCTCTGGCCGCTAGCGAACACCGGGGAGCTGTTTTTT. It yields the protein CASSLWPLANTGELFF.

The rearrangement joins TRBV21-1 to TRBJ2-7; the D segment call TRBD1 is taken from the table without a DNA check. TRBV21-1 is reported as a pseudogene. The CDR3 is made up of 16 amino acids. CDR3 sequence: CASSNRTGNGSYEQYF. The CDR3 DNA reads TGTGCCAGCAGCAACCGAACAGGGAATGGTTCCTACGAGCAGTACTTC.

The chain has TRBV5-1 and TRBJ1-2, with 8 nucleotides matching TRBD1. The germline V gene encodes CDR1 SGHRS and CDR2 YFSETQ. The CDR3 contains 16 residues. The V and J ends lost 4 bases and 6 bases, in that order; junction bases with no gene match: 14. This CDR3 is CASSQTSYGTGHGYTF. CDR3 DNA: TGCGCCAGCAGCCAGACCTCTTACGGGACAGGCCATGGCTACACCTTC.

This chain links TRBV30 with TRBJ2-2, with 8 bases aligning to TRBD1. Trimming at V came to 0 bases and at J to 7 bases, leaving 1 base not matched to a gene. CDR3 size: 13 residues. Germline V gene lookup returns CDR1 GTSNPN and CDR2 SVGIG (reference sequence). This chain's CDR3 is CAWSVQGDGELFF. The CDR3 DNA reads TGTGCCTGGAGTGTACAGGGGGACGGGGAGCTGTTTTTT.

This clone showed up just a few times. This chain joins TRBV6-1 and TRBJ1-3; no firm D call. The CDR3 is 13 residues long. The germline V gene encodes CDR1 MNHNS and CDR2 SASEGT. Trimming left V 3 bases short and J 2 bases short, with 5 bases between. Here the CDR3 reads CASSEAAGNTIYF. CDR3 coding DNA: TGTGCCAGCAGTGAGGCGGCTGGAAACACCATATATTTT.

CDR3 region: CASSLFRGGGTEAFF. CDR3 bases: TGTGCCAGCAGTTTATTCCGGGGAGGGGGAACTGAAGCTTTCTTT. The chain has TRBV27 and TRBJ1-1; weak D call: TRBD1 (6 bases). CDR3 length equals 15 residues. From germline, CDR1 is MNHEY and CDR2 SMNVEV (reference sequence). Trimming shortened V by 1 base and J by 5 bases, and 14 bases separated the two germline ends.

The chain employs TRBV21-1 and TRBJ2-7; TRBD2, as called in the table, went unchecked against the DNA. TRBV21-1 has pseudogene status. The CDR3 is 14 amino acids. DNA for the CDR3: TGTGCCAGCACATCCGGCGCGGGAGTGCGTGAGCAGTACTTC. Its translation is CASTSGAGVREQYF.